This T cell receptor (beta chain) appears in the sequencing data of a study of blood T cell repertoires in COVID-19. Across the whole study: T cells, B-cell-depleted T cells, or PBMCs provided the cDNA or gDNA that served as material.

The CDR3 spans 16 residues. The V gene lost 4 bases and the J gene lost 5 bases, with 18 bases spanning the gap. CDR1 is SGHRS, CDR2 YFSETQ, per germline. The data were produced by immunoSEQ multiplex PCR, yet TCRdb's version contains in-frame clones alone and is incomplete. The sample lists fewer than 450,000 clones, 75% to 90% occurring once. Source material: peripheral blood. This receptor was obtained from a woman in her forties or fifties with COVID-19, enrolled during active disease. This chain uses TRBV5-1 with TRBJ1-4; D possibly corresponds to TRBD1 (5 bases). The CDR3 protein is CASSPTGRGRNEKLFF. In DNA form, the CDR3 reads TGCGCCAGCAGCCCGACCGGGAGGGGAAGGAATGAAAAACTGTTTTTT.